This T cell receptor beta chain was sequenced in a study of T-cell memory formation after mild COVID-19. As for the study in general: Largely, TCR clusters stayed within a single donor. Study-wide points: Clones that contracted from day 15 to 85 had balanced CD4/CD8; later expanders were CD4+ biased.

V was cut by 3 bases and J by 12 bases, with 11 bases left in between. There are 11 residues in the CDR3. Looked up from germline, CDR1 is MNHEY and CDR2 is SVGEGT. This clonotype was counted a few times. Its antigen remains unknown. From 5'RACE with constant-segment primers came TCR alpha and TCR beta cDNA libraries that carried sample barcodes and UMIs. TCRdb re-analysed the 5' RACE reads in MiXCR, keeping a single row per CDR3 protein. The sample comprises about 250,000 distinct CDR3 sequences, roughly 15% of which are singletons, and under 2.5% rests with the top ten. This chain joins TRBV6-2 or TRBV6-3 and TRBJ1-1; no clear D gene. The source is an adult woman who had mild COVID-19 (a few samples of this study predate the infection). Cell type and time point are not known. Sequenced input: PBMCs or a T cell subset sorted from them (not recorded which). The CDR3 reads CASSYLGKTFF. The CDR3 nucleotides are TGTGCCAGCAGTTATTTGGGGAAAACTTTCTTT.